This TCR beta chain was profiled in a study of T cells expressing NK-cell markers. As for the study in general: Within the sequenced cohort of eight donors, seven exhibited HCMV seropositivity and one was seronegative. Findings of the study overall: The study did not resolve the HCMV specificity of expanded NKG2C+ T cell clones. These same clonotypes (in four donors) also led the CD3+CD56-NKG2C+ fraction.

The CDR3 has 14 residues. The V gene's germline CDR1 is SGHRS and CDR2 YFSETQ. For this clonotype: Its antigen is not known.

TCR beta cDNA was generated via 5'RACE template switching incorporating UMIs. TCRdb re-called the 5' RACE reads; one entry per CDR3 protein, DNA not given. This sample's table has some 300,000 distinct CDR3 sequences. Sequencing input: blood T cells: a sorted CD56 or NKG2C T cell subset, CD4+ or CD8+ T cells, or bulk PBMC T cells (not recorded which). This receptor was obtained from a man aged 18 to 30 in good health. The chain links TRBV5-1 to TRBJ2-1; TCRdb indicates TRBD1, and absent DNA this call remains unverified. The CDR3: CASRSGTGYNEQFF. Supplemented by reference TRBV5-1 and TRBJ2-1, the full variable domain reads KAGVTQTPRYLIKTRGQQVTLSCSPISGHRSVSWYQQTPGQGLQFLFEYFSETQRNKGNFPGRFSGRQFSNSRSEMNVSTLELGDSALYLCASRSGTGYNEQFFGPGTRLTVL.